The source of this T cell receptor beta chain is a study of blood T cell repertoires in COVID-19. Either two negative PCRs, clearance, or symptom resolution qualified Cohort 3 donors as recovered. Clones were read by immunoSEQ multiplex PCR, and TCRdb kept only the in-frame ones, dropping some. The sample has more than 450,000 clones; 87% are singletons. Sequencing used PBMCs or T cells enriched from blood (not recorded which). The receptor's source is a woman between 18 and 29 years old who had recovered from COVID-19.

DNA of the CDR3: TGTGCCAGCAGCGTAGGCGGGGGAGAAAAACTGTTTTTT. Protein sequence: CASSVGGGEKLFF. The V and J genes are TRBV9 and TRBJ1-4, with TRBD1 as a possible D gene (5 bases). From germline, CDR1 is SGDLS and CDR2 YYNGEE. The V end was cut by 0 bases, the J end by 8 bases, with 8 bases between. The length of the CDR3 is 13 residues.